The rows below give T cell receptor beta chains drawn from one sample of a study of Tregs in tolerant kidney transplant recipients. TCRdb keeps only in-frame clones here, not all; method: immunoSEQ multiplex PCR. The sample consists of thousands of clones, approximately 39% of them appearing once. Antigens for these TCRs are unknown. The sequenced sample was Tregs from blood grown in culture. These receptors were obtained from a human donor in good health. CDR3s include the opening cysteine and the closing phenylalanine or tryptophan. A D gene is named only where the DNA matches it firmly. Expanded clones are given a class, and other clones once, few, many or no size at all.

v_call	d_call	j_call	clone_size	cdr3_aa	cdr3_nt
TRBV6-5	-	TRBJ2-5	few	CASSYFGTPSRETQYF	TGTGCCAGCAGTTACTTTGGGACTCCGAGCCGAGAGACCCAGTACTTC
TRBV18	TRBD2	TRBJ2-1	few	CASSQDSGTSGYNEQFF	TGTGCCAGCTCTCAAGATTCCGGGACTAGCGGATACAATGAGCAGTTCTTC
TRBV11-3	TRBD2	TRBJ2-5	-	CASSLGLAGNFPGETQYF	TGTGCCAGCAGCTTAGGACTAGCGGGGAACTTTCCAGGAGAGACCCAGTACTTC
TRBV7-6	-	TRBJ2-1	-	CASSLGVTSSYNEQFF	TGTGCCAGCAGCCTAGGAGTTACCAGCTCCTACAATGAGCAGTTCTTC
TRBV5-1	-	TRBJ2-7	few	CASSSSNRTAYEQYF	TGCGCCAGCAGCTCGAGCAATCGGACAGCCTACGAGCAGTACTTC
TRBV11-3	-	TRBJ2-7	few	CASSRPDRGEQYF	TGTGCCAGCAGCCGCCCGGACAGAGGCGAGCAGTACTTC
TRBV9	-	TRBJ1-6	-	CASSVVRRFGSPLHF	TGTGCCAGCAGCGTAGTGAGGCGTTTCGGCTCACCCCTCCACTTT
TRBV10-3	-	TRBJ1-2	-	CAISESDLGYGYTF	TGTGCCATCAGTGAGTCGGACCTGGGCTATGGCTACACCTTC
TRBV6-6	TRBD1	TRBJ2-5	-	CASSYRTTGGETQYF	TGTGCCAGCAGTTACCGAACGACAGGGGGGGAGACCCAGTACTTC
TRBV11-2	TRBD1	TRBJ2-7	few	CASSPGTGSFYEQYF	TGTGCCAGCAGCCCTGGGACAGGGTCCTTCTACGAGCAGTACTTC
TRBV10-1	-	TRBJ2-7	-	CATPRIVSDEQYF	TGCGCCACCCCCCGGATAGTAAGCGACGAGCAGTACTTC
TRBV5-1	-	TRBJ2-3	few	CASSPQGTDTQYF	TGCGCCAGCAGCCCCCAGGGCACAGATACGCAGTATTTT
TRBV18	TRBD1	TRBJ2-7	once	CASSAAGTGAYEQYF	TGTGCCAGCTCAGCTGCCGGGACAGGAGCTTACGAGCAGTACTTC
TRBV5-6	-	TRBJ2-3	-	CASSYGLFGANTQYF	TGTGCCAGCAGCTACGGGCTGTTTGGTGCCAATACGCAGTATTTT
TRBV9	TRBD2	TRBJ2-2	medium-sized	CASRVTGTSEGELFF	TGTGCCAGCAGGGTGACCGGGACTAGCGAAGGGGAGCTGTTTTTT
TRBV5-6	-	TRBJ2-4	medium-sized	CASSYRSAKNIQYF	TGTGCCAGCAGCTACCGAAGCGCCAAAAACATTCAGTACTTC
TRBV7-9	TRBD1	TRBJ2-6	-	CASSSKRTGWANVLTF	TGTGCCAGCAGCTCGAAGCGGACAGGCTGGGCCAACGTCCTGACTTTC
TRBV18	-	TRBJ2-2	large	CASSHRDTNTGELFF	TGTGCCAGCTCCCACAGAGACACAAACACCGGGGAGCTGTTTTTT
TRBV6-1	-	TRBJ1-1	-	CASSTQGVNTEAFF	TGTGCCAGCAGTACACAGGGCGTGAACACTGAAGCTTTCTTT
TRBV6-5	-	TRBJ1-2	few	CASRIGQNYGYTF	TGTGCCAGCAGGATTGGACAGAACTATGGCTACACCTTC
TRBV5-1	TRBD2	TRBJ2-4	once	CASSAVPGGSLGIQYF	TGCGCCAGCAGCGCGGTCCCCGGGGGGAGCTTAGGCATTCAGTACTTC
TRBV11-2	-	TRBJ2-4	-	CASSFSGGRGIQYF	TGTGCCAGCAGCTTTAGTGGGGGACGAGGCATTCAGTACTTC
TRBV5-5	-	TRBJ1-1	-	CASSLLDRENTEAFF	TGTGCCAGCAGCTTGCTTGACAGAGAGAACACTGAAGCTTTCTTT
TRBV11-3	-	TRBJ2-1	medium-sized	CASSSTGNEQFF	TGTGCCAGCAGCTCTACAGGGAATGAGCAGTTCTTC
TRBV6-6	-	TRBJ2-6	medium-sized	CASSSSGRAANVLTF	TGTGCCAGCAGTTCCTCGGGACGGGCGGCAAACGTCCTGACTTTC
TRBV30	-	TRBJ2-1	once	CAWSTGRSSYNEQFF	TGTGCCTGGAGTACTGGGAGGAGCTCCTACAATGAGCAGTTCTTC
TRBV9	TRBD2	TRBJ2-3	-	CASRGGTSGTDTQYF	TGTGCCAGCCGAGGGGGGACTAGCGGCACAGATACGCAGTATTTT
TRBV10-2	-	TRBJ1-1	-	CASSVFGTEAFF	TGCGCCAGCAGTGTATTCGGAACTGAAGCTTTCTTT
TRBV6-6	TRBD2	TRBJ2-7	-	CASSPRGGAYEQYF	TGTGCCAGCAGTCCCCGGGGGGGGGCCTACGAGCAGTACTTC